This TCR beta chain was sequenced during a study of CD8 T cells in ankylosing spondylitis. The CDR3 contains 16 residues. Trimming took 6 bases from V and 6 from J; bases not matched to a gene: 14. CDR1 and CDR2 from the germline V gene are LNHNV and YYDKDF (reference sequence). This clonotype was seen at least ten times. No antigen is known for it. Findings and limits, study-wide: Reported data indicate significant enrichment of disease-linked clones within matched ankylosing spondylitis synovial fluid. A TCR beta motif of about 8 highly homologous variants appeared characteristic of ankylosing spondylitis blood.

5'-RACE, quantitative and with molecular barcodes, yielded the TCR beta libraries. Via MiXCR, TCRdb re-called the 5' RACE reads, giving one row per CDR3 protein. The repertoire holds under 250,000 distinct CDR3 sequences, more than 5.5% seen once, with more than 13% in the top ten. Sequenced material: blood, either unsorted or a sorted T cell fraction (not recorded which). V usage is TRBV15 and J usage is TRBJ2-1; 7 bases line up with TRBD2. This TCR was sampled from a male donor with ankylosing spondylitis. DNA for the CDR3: TGTGCCACCAGAACCCTCCTAGCGGTCTTGAGCAATGAGCAGTTCTTC. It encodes CATRTLLAVLSNEQFF.